The rows below give T cell receptor beta chains drawn from one sample of a study of blood T cell repertoires in COVID-19. Profiling relied on immunoSEQ multiplex PCR, and the TCRdb table lists in-frame clones only, not all of them. In the table there are 200,000 to 250,000 clones, about 90% of which are singletons. The material sequenced was PBMCs or T cells enriched from blood (not recorded which). Receptors were obtained from a woman in her 30s who had been exposed to COVID-19. Each CDR3 is given with its conserved first and last residue.

V: TRBV21-1
J: TRBJ1-2
CDR3: CAGLSKGGYTF

V: TRBV7-9
J: TRBJ1-1
CDR3: CASSLELRGGGPMNTEAFF

V: TRBV10-1
J: TRBJ1-1
CDR3: CASSEGDRAFF

V: TRBV5-1
J: TRBJ1-1
CDR3: CASRIDRVTEAFF

V: TRBV19
J: TRBJ2-3
CDR3: CASRSLAGVEDTQYF

V: TRBV4-2
J: TRBJ2-2
CDR3: CASSQGVGGLDTGELFF

V: TRBV2
J: TRBJ2-3
CDR3: CASSVVLAGDQDTQYF

V: TRBV2
J: TRBJ1-5
CDR3: CASSEKAGGRLSGQPQHF

V: TRBV6-5
J: TRBJ1-2
CDR3: CASMRRTMQNYGYTF

V: TRBV3-1/TRBV3-2
J: TRBJ2-3
CDR3: CASSPEAIDTQYF

V: TRBV2
J: TRBJ1-4
CDR3: CASSLLRVSTNEKLFF

V: TRBV12-3/TRBV12-4
J: TRBJ1-2
CDR3: CASSPDRAFGYTF

V: TRBV7-9
J: TRBJ1-2
CDR3: CASSLGEGYPYGYTF

V: TRBV11-2
J: TRBJ2-1
CDR3: CASSPPGLAGSYNEQFF

V: TRBV3-1/TRBV3-2
J: TRBJ2-1
CDR3: CASSQDPQPGGRADNEQFF

V: TRBV29-1
J: TRBJ1-2
CDR3: CSNPGGRTYYGYTF

V: TRBV19
J: TRBJ2-5
CDR3: CASSILAGGVETQYF

V: TRBV5-1
J: TRBJ1-6
CDR3: CASSLGQADNSPLHF

V: TRBV11-2
J: TRBJ2-1
CDR3: CASSERLAYEQFF

V: TRBV20-1
J: TRBJ2-5
CDR3: CSARLAETQYF

V: TRBV28
J: TRBJ2-2
CDR3: CASSSRQGKIGELFF

V: TRBV6-1
J: TRBJ2-2
CDR3: CASSEGILAGGNTGELFF

V: TRBV25-1
J: TRBJ1-1
CDR3: CASTGGGAGTEAFF

V: TRBV6-5
J: TRBJ2-7
CDR3: CASRTGSVEQYF

V: TRBV19
J: TRBJ1-1
CDR3: CASSQFMNTEAFF

V: TRBV7-9
J: TRBJ1-1
CDR3: CASSPPLGRSNTEAFF

V: TRBV6-1
J: TRBJ1-2
CDR3: CASSEATGGIIANYGYTF

V: TRBV4-1
J: TRBJ2-5
CDR3: CASSLIQGQETQYF

V: TRBV27
J: TRBJ1-6
CDR3: CASSSAFSSRAHNSPLHF

V: TRBV19
J: TRBJ2-1
CDR3: CASIRTSGSNEQFF

V: TRBV18
J: TRBJ1-1
CDR3: CASSVRQGTTEAFF

V: TRBV5-6
J: TRBJ1-1
CDR3: CASSLTRDRCFTEAFF

V: TRBV2
J: TRBJ2-3
CDR3: CASSERGGADTQYF

V: TRBV19
J: TRBJ1-1
CDR3: CASNPTGTKNTEAFF

V: TRBV19
J: TRBJ2-7
CDR3: CASSMEGYSYEQYF

V: TRBV5-1
J: TRBJ2-1
CDR3: CASSLASGLNEQFF

V: TRBV29-1
J: TRBJ1-2
CDR3: CSVEGQGAGGYTF

V: TRBV15
J: TRBJ2-5
CDR3: CATSRVGVRMAQETQYF

V: TRBV28
J: TRBJ1-2
CDR3: CASSLTRGLWYGYTF

V: TRBV10-2
J: TRBJ1-5
CDR3: CASIGQVNQPQHF

V: TRBV11-1
J: TRBJ1-1
CDR3: CASSSAQGAGDTEAFF

V: TRBV9
J: TRBJ2-3
CDR3: CASSVESATSTDTQYF

V: TRBV30
J: TRBJ2-1
CDR3: CAWSVILAGGGEQFF

V: TRBV27
J: TRBJ1-5
CDR3: CASRTGSQPQHF

V: TRBV2
J: TRBJ2-7
CDR3: CASVGLRGYEQYF

V: TRBV18
J: TRBJ2-3
CDR3: CASSPLNRGTPTDTQYF

V: TRBV29-1
J: TRBJ1-1
CDR3: CSVLTDRGTTEAFF

V: TRBV3-1/TRBV3-2
J: TRBJ2-1
CDR3: CASSQGLGYNEQFF